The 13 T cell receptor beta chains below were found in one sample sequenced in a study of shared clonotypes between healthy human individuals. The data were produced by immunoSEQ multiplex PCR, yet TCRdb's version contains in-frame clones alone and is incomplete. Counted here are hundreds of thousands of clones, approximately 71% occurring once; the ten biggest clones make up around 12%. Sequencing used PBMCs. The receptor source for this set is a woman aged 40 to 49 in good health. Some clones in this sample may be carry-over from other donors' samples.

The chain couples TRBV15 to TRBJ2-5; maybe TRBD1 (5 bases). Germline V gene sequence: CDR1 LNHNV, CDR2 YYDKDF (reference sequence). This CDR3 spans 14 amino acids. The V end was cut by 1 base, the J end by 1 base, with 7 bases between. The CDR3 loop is CATSRATVQETQYF. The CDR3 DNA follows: TGTGCCACCAGCAGAGCGACAGTCCAAGAGACCCAGTACTTC.

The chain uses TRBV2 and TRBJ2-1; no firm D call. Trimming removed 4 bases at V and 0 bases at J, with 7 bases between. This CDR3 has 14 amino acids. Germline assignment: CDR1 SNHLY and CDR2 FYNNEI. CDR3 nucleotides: TGTGCCAGCAGTGCCAGGAGCTCCTACAATGAGCAGTTCTTC. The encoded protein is CASSARSSYNEQFF. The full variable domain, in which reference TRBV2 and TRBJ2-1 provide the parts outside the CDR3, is EPEVTQTPSHQVTQMGQEVILRCVPISNHLYFYWYRQILGQKVEFLVSFYNNEISEKSEIFDDQFSVERPDGSNFTLKIRSTKLEDSAMYFCASSARSSYNEQFFGPGTRLTVL.

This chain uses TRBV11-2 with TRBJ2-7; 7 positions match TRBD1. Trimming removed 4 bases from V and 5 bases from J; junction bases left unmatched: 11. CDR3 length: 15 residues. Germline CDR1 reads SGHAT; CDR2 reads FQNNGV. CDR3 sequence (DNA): TGTGCCAGCAGCTCCCTACGACAGGGTAGCCACGAGCAGTACTTC. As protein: CASSSLRQGSHEQYF.

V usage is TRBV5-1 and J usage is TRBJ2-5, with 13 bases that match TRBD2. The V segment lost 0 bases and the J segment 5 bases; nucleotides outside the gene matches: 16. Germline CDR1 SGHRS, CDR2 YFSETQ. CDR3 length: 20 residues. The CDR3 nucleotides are TGCGCCAGCAGCTTGGGTTCGGGGTCGGGGACTAGCGGGACTATTGAGACCCAGTACTTC. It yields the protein CASSLGSGSGTSGTIETQYF.

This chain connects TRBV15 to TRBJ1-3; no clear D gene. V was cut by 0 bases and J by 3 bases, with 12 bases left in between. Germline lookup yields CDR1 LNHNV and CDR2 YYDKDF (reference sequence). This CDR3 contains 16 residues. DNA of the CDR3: TGTGCCACCAGCAGAGATCGGGCTCTCTATGGAAACACCATATATTTT. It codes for CATSRDRALYGNTIYF. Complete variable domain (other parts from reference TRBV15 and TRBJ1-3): DAMVIQNPRYQVTQFGKPVTLSCSQTLNHNVMYWYQQKSSQAPKLLFHYYDKDFNNEADTPDNFQSRRPNTSFCFLDIRSPGLGDTAMYLCATSRDRALYGNTIYFGEGSWLTVV.

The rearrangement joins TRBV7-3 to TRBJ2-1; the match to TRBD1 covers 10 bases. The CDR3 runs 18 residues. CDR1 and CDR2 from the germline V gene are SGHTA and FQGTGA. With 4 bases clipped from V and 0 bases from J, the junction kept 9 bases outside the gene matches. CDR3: CASSSRGQGVSSYNEQFF. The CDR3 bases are TGTGCCAGCAGCTCCCGAGGACAGGGGGTTAGCTCCTACAATGAGCAGTTCTTC.

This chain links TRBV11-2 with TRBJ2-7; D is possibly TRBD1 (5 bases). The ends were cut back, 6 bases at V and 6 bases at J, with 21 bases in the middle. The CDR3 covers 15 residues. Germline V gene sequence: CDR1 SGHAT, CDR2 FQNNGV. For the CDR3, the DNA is TGTGCCAGCAGGCCCATGGCGACAGTGATCGGCGAGCAGTACTTC. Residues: CASRPMATVIGEQYF. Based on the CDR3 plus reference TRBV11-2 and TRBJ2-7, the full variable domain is EAGVAQSPRYKIIEKRQSVAFWCNPISGHATLYWYQQILGQGPKLLIQFQNNGVVDDSQLPKDRFSAERLKGVDSTLKIQPAKLEDSAVYLCASRPMATVIGEQYFGPGTRLTVT.

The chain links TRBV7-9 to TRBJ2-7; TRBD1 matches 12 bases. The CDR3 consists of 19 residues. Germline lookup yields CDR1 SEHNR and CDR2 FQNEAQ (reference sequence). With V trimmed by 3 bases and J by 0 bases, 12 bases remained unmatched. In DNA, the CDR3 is TGTGCCAGCAGCTTTAGTGAAGGGACAGGGGGCCGAACCTCCTACGAGCAGTACTTC. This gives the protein CASSFSEGTGGRTSYEQYF.

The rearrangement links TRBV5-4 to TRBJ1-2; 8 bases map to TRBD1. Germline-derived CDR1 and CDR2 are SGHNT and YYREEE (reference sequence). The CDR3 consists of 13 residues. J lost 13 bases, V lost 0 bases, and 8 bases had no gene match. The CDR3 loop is CASSLDMGQESTF. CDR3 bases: TGTGCCAGCAGCTTGGATATGGGACAGGAGAGCACCTTC.

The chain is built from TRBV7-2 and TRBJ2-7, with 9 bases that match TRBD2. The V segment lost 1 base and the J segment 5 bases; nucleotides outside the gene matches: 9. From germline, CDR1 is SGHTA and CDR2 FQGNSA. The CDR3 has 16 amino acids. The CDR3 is CASSLGGSGRQNEQYF. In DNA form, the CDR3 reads TGTGCCAGCAGCTTAGGGGGTAGCGGGAGACAAAACGAGCAGTACTTC.

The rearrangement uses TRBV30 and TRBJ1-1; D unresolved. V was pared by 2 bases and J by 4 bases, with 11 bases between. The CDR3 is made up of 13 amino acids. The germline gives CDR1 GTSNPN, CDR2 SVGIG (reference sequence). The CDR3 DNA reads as TGTGCCTGGAGTTTGGCAGTTAGCACTGAAGCTTTCTTT. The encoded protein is CAWSLAVSTEAFF.

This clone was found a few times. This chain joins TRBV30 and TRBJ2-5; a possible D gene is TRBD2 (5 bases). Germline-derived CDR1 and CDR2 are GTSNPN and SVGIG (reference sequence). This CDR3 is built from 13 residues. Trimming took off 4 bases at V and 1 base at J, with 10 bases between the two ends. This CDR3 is CAWKPSGQETQYF. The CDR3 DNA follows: TGTGCCTGGAAGCCAAGCGGCCAAGAGACCCAGTACTTC.

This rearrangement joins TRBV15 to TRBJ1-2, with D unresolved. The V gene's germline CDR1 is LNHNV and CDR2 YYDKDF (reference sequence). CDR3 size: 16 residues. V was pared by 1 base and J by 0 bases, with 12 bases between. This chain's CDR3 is CATSRVLRRPNYGYTF. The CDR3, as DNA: TGTGCCACCAGCAGAGTTTTGAGGCGACCTAACTATGGCTACACCTTC.